The 8 T cell receptor beta chains in this list originate from one sample, sequenced in a study of blood T cell repertoires in COVID-19. The method was immunoSEQ multiplex PCR; TCRdb's version includes in-frame clones alone and lacks a portion of them. The repertoire holds about 400,000 clones, with approximately 86% as singletons. Input material: peripheral blood. These receptors all come from a human donor in a cohort sampled during active COVID-19.

The chain carries TRBV10-3 and TRBJ1-3, with TRBD1 identical over 8 bases. The CDR3 sequence is 16 residues long. V was clipped by 10 bases and J by 0 bases; unmatched bases: 11. Germline-derived CDR1 and CDR2 are ENHRY and SYGVKD. The CDR3 DNA reads as TGTGCCAGTACCGCGACAGGGGAGGACTCTGGAAACACCATATATTTT. Protein sequence: CASTATGEDSGNTIYF.

The J gene is TRBJ1-6, the V gene TRBV18; the D is unclear. This CDR3 spans 16 amino acids. CDR1 is KGHSH and CDR2 is LQKENI in the germline V gene. With 2 bases removed from V and 4 bases from J, the gap between germline ends came to 12 bases. CDR3 loop: CASSPVQREYNSPLHF. The CDR3 bases are TGTGCCAGCTCACCAGTTCAGCGGGAATATAATTCACCCCTCCACTTT.

V usage is TRBV4-1 and J usage is TRBJ1-1; unclear D gene. CDR1 and CDR2 (germline): MGHRA, YSYEKL. V was pared by 1 base and J by 2 bases, with 11 bases between. This CDR3 comprises 15 residues. Here the CDR3 reads CASSQVRGDNTEAFF. As DNA, the CDR3 is TGCGCCAGCAGCCAAGTCCGGGGAGACAACACTGAAGCTTTCTTT.

This clone is a singleton in its sample. The chain joins TRBV3-1 (or the pseudogene TRBV3-2) to TRBJ2-5; 10 bases align to TRBD2. Germline CDR1 LGHDT, CDR2 YNNKEL (reference sequence). V lost 3 bases and J lost 12; bases outside the gene matches: 7. CDR3 size: 13 residues. Here the CDR3 reads CASSQHLLAGEYF. The CDR3 DNA reads as TGTGCCAGCAGCCAGCACCTTCTAGCGGGAGAGTACTTC.

The rearrangement links TRBV5-8 to TRBJ1-6; TRBD1 might be the D (5 bases). The CDR3 covers 16 residues. CDR1 and CDR2 (germline): SGHTS, YDEGEE. V lost 4 bases to trimming and J lost 6 bases, with 17 bases between them. The chain's CDR3 is CASSPWGGLVNSPLHF. The DNA for the CDR3 is TGTGCCAGCAGCCCCTGGGGGGGGTTAGTTAATTCACCCCTCCACTTT.

The gene calls are TRBV5-1 and TRBJ1-1, with unresolved D. Trimming shortened V by 2 bases and J by 5 bases, and 16 bases separated the two germline ends. Germline assignment: CDR1 SGHRS and CDR2 YFSETQ. The CDR3 has 15 amino acids. DNA of the CDR3: TGCGCCAGCAGCTTTTCCGGGAGTAAAAGTACTGAAGCTTTCTTT. As protein: CASSFSGSKSTEAFF.

CDR3 sequence reads: CATRSEAVESTEAFF. Written as DNA, the CDR3 is TGTGCCACCAGGTCCGAGGCAGTGGAGAGCACTGAAGCTTTCTTT. V usage is TRBV24-1 and J usage is TRBJ1-1; no reliable D call. The germline CDR1 and CDR2 sequences are KGHDR and SFDVKD. CDR3 size: 15 residues. Trimming took off 7 bases at V and 4 bases at J, with 18 bases between the two ends.

The CDR3 bases are TGTGCCAGCTCACCCAGACAAATAGACTCCTACGAGCAGTACTTC. Translated, it gives CASSPRQIDSYEQYF. This rearrangement joins TRBV18 to TRBJ2-7; D gene uncertain. The CDR3 has 15 residues. V lost 3 bases, J lost 0 bases, and 12 bases lay in between. Germline V lookup: CDR1 KGHSH, CDR2 LQKENI.